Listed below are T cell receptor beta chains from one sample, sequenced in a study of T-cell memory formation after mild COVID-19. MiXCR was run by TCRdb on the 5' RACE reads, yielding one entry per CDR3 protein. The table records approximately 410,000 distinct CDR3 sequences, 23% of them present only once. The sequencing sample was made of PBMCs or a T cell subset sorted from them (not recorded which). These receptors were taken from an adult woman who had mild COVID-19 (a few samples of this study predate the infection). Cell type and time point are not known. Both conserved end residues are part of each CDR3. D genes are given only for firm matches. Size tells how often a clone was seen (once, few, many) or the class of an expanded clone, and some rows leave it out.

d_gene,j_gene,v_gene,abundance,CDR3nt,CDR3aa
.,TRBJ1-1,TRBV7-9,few,TGTGCCAGCAGCGGGAAGGGGGGGAACACTGAAGCTTTCTTT,CASSGKGGNTEAFF
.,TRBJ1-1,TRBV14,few,TGTGCCAGCAGCCGGCCGGGACCTAACACTGAAGCTTTCTTT,CASSRPGPNTEAFF
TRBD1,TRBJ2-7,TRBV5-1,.,TGCGCCAGCAGCTTGGAGGGACAGGGAGTCAAGGAGCAGTACTTC,CASSLEGQGVKEQYF
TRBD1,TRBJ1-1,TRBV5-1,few,TGCGCCAGCACGGGACAGGGCAGAACAACTGAAGCTTTCTTT,CASTGQGRTTEAFF
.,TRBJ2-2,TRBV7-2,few,TGTGCCAGCAGCTTATCCCCGGGCACCGGGGAGCTGTTTTTT,CASSLSPGTGELFF
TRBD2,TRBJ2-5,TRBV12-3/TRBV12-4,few,TGTGCCAGCACTGCGGGAGGGTTCGAGACCCAGTACTTC,CASTAGGFETQYF
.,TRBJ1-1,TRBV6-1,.,TGTGCCAGTAAAGAAGTGGGGGGACCGGGGACTGAAGCTTTCTTT,CASKEVGGPGTEAFF
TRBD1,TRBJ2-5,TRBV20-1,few,TGCAGTTCTGCGGACAGGGTAATGTCGGAGACCCAGTACTTC,CSSADRVMSETQYF
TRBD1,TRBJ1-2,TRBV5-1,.,TGCGCCAGCAGCTTGGCAGGGACAGGCCCCTACTATGGCTACACCTTC,CASSLAGTGPYYGYTF
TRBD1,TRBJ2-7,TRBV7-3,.,TGTGCCAGCAGCTTAGGTGGGACAGGGAAGAACGAGCAGTACTTC,CASSLGGTGKNEQYF
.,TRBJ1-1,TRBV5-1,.,TGCGCCAGCAGCTTGGGACGGTATGTCACTGAAGCTTTCTTT,CASSLGRYVTEAFF
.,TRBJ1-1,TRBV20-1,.,TGCAGTGCTAGAGATTACAGGGACGGCACTGAAGCTTTCTTT,CSARDYRDGTEAFF
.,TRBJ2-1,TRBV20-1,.,TGCAGTGCTAGCGACAGTGAGCAGTTCTTC,CSASDSEQFF
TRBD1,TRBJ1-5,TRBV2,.,TGTGCCAGCAGTGCGGACAGGGGGGCCAATCAGCCCCAGCATTTT,CASSADRGANQPQHF
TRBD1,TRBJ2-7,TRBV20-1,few,TGCAGTGCTAGTGGGACAGCCTCCTACGAGCAGTACTTC,CSASGTASYEQYF
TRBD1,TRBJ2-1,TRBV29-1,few,TGCAGCGGACAATTTGACAGGGAAAACAATGAGCAGTTCTTC,CSGQFDRENNEQFF
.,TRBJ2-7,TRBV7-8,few,TGTGCCAGCAGCCTCAGCGGACCCCGATCCTACGAGCAGTACTTC,CASSLSGPRSYEQYF
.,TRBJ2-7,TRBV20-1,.,TGCAGTGCTAGAGCTGCTAGAGGGACCTACGAGCAGTACTTC,CSARAARGTYEQYF
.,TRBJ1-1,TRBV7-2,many,TGTGCCAGCAGCAGTAGGGTAGCGCGCACTGAAGCTTTCTTT,CASSSRVARTEAFF
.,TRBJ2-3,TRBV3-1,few,TGTGCCAGCAGCCAAGATGGTACCAGCACAGATACGCAGTATTTT,CASSQDGTSTDTQYF
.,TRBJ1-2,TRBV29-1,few,TGCAGCGTTGAATTGGGATTGGTTTCGGACTATGGCTACACCTTC,CSVELGLVSDYGYTF
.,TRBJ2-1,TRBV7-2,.,TGTGCCAGCAGCTCCCTGAAAGGACAGGAGCAGTTCTTC,CASSSLKGQEQFF
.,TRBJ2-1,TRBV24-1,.,TGTGCCACCAGTTCGGGCCGATACAATGAGCAGTTCTTC,CATSSGRYNEQFF
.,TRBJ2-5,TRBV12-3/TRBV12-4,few,TGTGCCAGCAGTTCCCGGGACATCCTCGGAGAGACCCAGTACTTC,CASSSRDILGETQYF
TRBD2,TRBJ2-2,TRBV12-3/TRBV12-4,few,TGTGCCAGCACCCCCCAGGGGCTAGCGGGCACCGGGGAGCTGTTTTTT,CASTPQGLAGTGELFF
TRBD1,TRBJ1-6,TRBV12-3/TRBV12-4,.,TGTGCCAGCAGTTTAATGTCAGGGGGAAGTAATTCACCCCTCCACTTT,CASSLMSGGSNSPLHF
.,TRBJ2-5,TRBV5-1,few,TGCGCCAGCAGCCGGGACTCACCCAGACCGGAGACCCAGTACTTC,CASSRDSPRPETQYF
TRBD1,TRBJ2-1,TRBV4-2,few,TGTGCCAGCAGCCAAGACTCTGGGACAGGGGAGTTCTACAATGAGCAGTTCTTC,CASSQDSGTGEFYNEQFF
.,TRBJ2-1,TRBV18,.,TGTGCCAGCTCACCCGGGCTACACAATGAGCAGTTCTTC,CASSPGLHNEQFF
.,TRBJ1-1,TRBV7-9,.,TGTGCCAGCAGCTTAGCTCCGACCAACACTGAAGCTTTCTTT,CASSLAPTNTEAFF
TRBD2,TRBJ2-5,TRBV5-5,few,TGTGCCAGCACCCCGGGACTAGCTCCAGAGACCCAGTACTTC,CASTPGLAPETQYF
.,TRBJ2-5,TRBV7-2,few,TGTGCCAGCAGCTGGCCTGGGGTCCAAGAGACCCAGTACTTC,CASSWPGVQETQYF
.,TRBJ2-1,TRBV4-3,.,TGCGCCAGCAGCCAAGACCCCCCGGACTTGGGTGGGAACAATGAGCAGTTCTTC,CASSQDPPDLGGNNEQFF
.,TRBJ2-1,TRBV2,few,TGTGCCAGCACCCGGGGGGCGCGCAATGAGCAGTTCTTC,CASTRGARNEQFF
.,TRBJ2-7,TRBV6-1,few,TGTGCCAGCAGTTCTTTTGAGGGGGAGTCCTACGAGCAGTACTTC,CASSSFEGESYEQYF
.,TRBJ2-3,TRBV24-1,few,TGTGCCACCAGTGATAACTCCGAGGTCACAGATACGCAGTATTTT,CATSDNSEVTDTQYF
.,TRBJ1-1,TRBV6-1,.,TGTGCCAGCAGTGATTATACGGGTGAAACTGAAGCTTTCTTT,CASSDYTGETEAFF
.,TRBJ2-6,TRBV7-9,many,TGTGCCAGCAGATCGGGGGCCAACGTCCTGACTTTC,CASRSGANVLTF
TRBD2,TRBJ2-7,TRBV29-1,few,TGCAGCGTTTCGGGGGGGCTCGGCTACGAGCAGTACTTC,CSVSGGLGYEQYF
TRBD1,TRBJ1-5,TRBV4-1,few,TGCGCCAGCAGCCAAGATCGAGGACAGGGCAATCAGCCCCAGCATTTT,CASSQDRGQGNQPQHF
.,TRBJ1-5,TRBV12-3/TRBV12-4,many,TGTGCCAGCAGACCCGGCGGGGGGAATCAGCCCCAGCATTTT,CASRPGGGNQPQHF
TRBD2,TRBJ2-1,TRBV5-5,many,TGTGCCAGCAGCCTGGGGACTAGCGCCAATGAGCAGTTCTTC,CASSLGTSANEQFF
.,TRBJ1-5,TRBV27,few,TGTGCCAGCAGTTCGATGGCAGGGCTTAGCAATCAGCCCCAGCATTTT,CASSSMAGLSNQPQHF
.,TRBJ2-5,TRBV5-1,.,TGCGCCAGCAGCAGGGGACTGCCCGCGGAGACCCAGTACTTC,CASSRGLPAETQYF
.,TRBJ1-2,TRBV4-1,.,TGCGCCAGCAGCACTACGGGGGGGGAAATGGGCTACACCTTC,CASSTTGGEMGYTF
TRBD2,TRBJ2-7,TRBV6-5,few,TGTGCCAGCAGTTACTCGACCCTTAGCGGGAGTTCCTACGAGCAGTACTTC,CASSYSTLSGSSYEQYF
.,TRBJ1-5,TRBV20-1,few,TGCAGTGCTAGTTCGGGGAGACCGGGCAATCAGCCCCAGCATTTT,CSASSGRPGNQPQHF
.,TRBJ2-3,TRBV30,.,TGTGCCTGGAGTGTCAGACCGGCAGATACGCAGTATTTT,CAWSVRPADTQYF